A selection of T cell receptor beta chains follows, all from one sample in a study of blood T cell repertoires in COVID-19. Profiling relied on immunoSEQ multiplex PCR, and the TCRdb table lists in-frame clones only, not all of them. This sample carries fewer than 350,000 clones, about nine tenths of them seen once, and the ten largest clones take around 0.92%. The sample taken for sequencing was PBMCs or T cells enriched from blood (not recorded which). The receptors stem from a woman in her twenties or thirties who had been exposed to COVID-19. CDR3s include the opening cysteine and the closing phenylalanine or tryptophan. D genes are given only for firm matches. For some rows the clone size is stated as once, few or many, or as a class when expanded; others skip it.

cdr3_aa	cdr3_nt	d_call	clone_size	v_call	j_call
CASSPGLARDTQYF	TGTGCCAGCTCACCCGGACTAGCGAGGGATACGCAGTATTTT	TRBD2	once	TRBV18	TRBJ2-3
CAISEAWTGYGEQFF	TGTGCCATCAGTGAGGCGTGGACAGGGTACGGTGAGCAGTTCTTC	TRBD1	NA	TRBV10-3	TRBJ2-1
CASSLKLAGPNEQFF	TGTGCCAGCAGTTTAAAGCTAGCGGGGCCAAATGAGCAGTTCTTC	TRBD2	NA	TRBV28	TRBJ2-1
CASSSYRVGTEAFF	TGTGCCAGCAGCTCATACAGGGTGGGGACTGAAGCTTTCTTT	NA	NA	TRBV5-6	TRBJ1-1
CASLAGLGTVEQYF	TGTGCCAGCTTAGCGGGTCTGGGTACGGTCGAGCAGTACTTC	TRBD2	NA	TRBV28	TRBJ2-7
CAWIRAGDYNEQFF	TGTGCCTGGATTAGGGCGGGAGACTACAATGAGCAGTTCTTC	TRBD2	NA	TRBV30	TRBJ2-1
CASSQGAGYGYTF	TGTGCCAGCAGCCAGGGGGCGGGCTATGGCTACACCTTC	NA	NA	TRBV3-1/TRBV3-2	TRBJ1-2
CASSSTLLGRGTDTQYF	TGTGCCAGCAGCTCGACCTTATTGGGCAGGGGCACAGATACGCAGTATTTT	NA	NA	TRBV11-2	TRBJ2-3
CASSTSGMDEQYF	TGTGCCAGCTCCACGTCAGGGATGGACGAGCAGTACTTC	NA	NA	TRBV25-1	TRBJ2-7
CASSKEGTGDQETQYF	TGTGCCAGCAGCAAAGAGGGGACAGGGGACCAAGAGACCCAGTACTTC	NA	NA	TRBV21-1	TRBJ2-5
CASRGGQETQYF	TGCGCCAGCCGGGGGGGACAAGAGACCCAGTACTTC	TRBD2	NA	TRBV5-1	TRBJ2-5
CASSPTGMNTGELFF	TGTGCCAGCAGTCCGACAGGGATGAACACCGGGGAGCTGTTTTTT	TRBD1	NA	TRBV2	TRBJ2-2
CASSIPGLGDNEQFF	TGTGCCAGCAGTATACCGGGACTCGGTGACAATGAGCAGTTCTTC	NA	NA	TRBV28	TRBJ2-1
CASGLGQIHGYTF	TGTGCTAGTGGTTTGGGACAGATTCATGGCTACACCTTC	NA	NA	TRBV12-5	TRBJ1-2
CASSLPLAGGYNEQFF	TGTGCCAGCAGTTTACCCTTAGCGGGGGGCTACAATGAGCAGTTCTTC	TRBD2	once	TRBV28	TRBJ2-1
CAIRAAVEAFF	TGTGCCATCAGGGCGGCCGTAGAAGCTTTCTTT	NA	NA	TRBV10-3	TRBJ1-1
CASRYQGAAGYTF	TGTGCCAGCAGGTATCAGGGGGCTGCTGGCTACACCTTC	TRBD1	NA	TRBV27	TRBJ1-2
CAWSGRADEQFF	TGTGCCTGGAGTGGCAGGGCGGATGAGCAGTTCTTC	NA	NA	TRBV30	TRBJ2-1
CASSLEESPLHF	TGTGCCAGCAGCTTGGAGGAGTCACCCCTCCACTTT	NA	NA	TRBV11-3	TRBJ1-6
CASSDPGEASQETQYF	TGCGCCAGCAGTGACCCCGGGGAGGCTAGCCAAGAGACCCAGTACTTC	NA	NA	TRBV10-2	TRBJ2-5
CASKGFGSDYEQYF	TGTGCCAGCAAGGGGTTCGGGTCCGACTACGAGCAGTACTTC	NA	few	TRBV2	TRBJ2-7
CAWRLIGAMGNTIYF	TGTGCCTGGAGGTTGATAGGGGCTATGGGAAACACCATATATTTT	NA	NA	TRBV30	TRBJ1-3
CASSEGGQASIYGYTF	TGTGCCAGCAGTGAAGGGGGGCAGGCGTCCATCTATGGCTACACCTTC	NA	NA	TRBV6-1	TRBJ1-2
CASGVLVAGVETQYF	TGTGCCAGCGGGGTTCTGGTAGCGGGAGTAGAGACCCAGTACTTC	TRBD2	NA	TRBV28	TRBJ2-5
CASSSVQGPYGYTF	TGTGCCAGCAGCTCGGTACAGGGACCGTATGGCTACACCTTC	NA	NA	TRBV7-9	TRBJ1-2
CASQGFSSYNEQFF	TGTGCCAGCCAGGGCTTTAGCTCCTACAATGAGCAGTTCTTC	NA	NA	TRBV9	TRBJ2-1
CASSYPSGTEETQYF	TGTGCCAGCAGTTACCCTAGCGGGACTGAAGAGACCCAGTACTTC	TRBD2	NA	TRBV6-5	TRBJ2-5
CASSQSQGANSPLHF	TGTGCCAGCAGCCAGAGTCAGGGGGCGAATTCACCCCTCCACTTT	TRBD1	NA	TRBV14	TRBJ1-6
CASSQWVARYEQYF	TGTGCCAGCAGCCAATGGGTAGCACGATACGAGCAGTACTTC	NA	NA	TRBV3-1/TRBV3-2	TRBJ2-7
CAISDRQGAFEKLFF	TGTGCCATCAGTGATCGGCAGGGGGCATTTGAAAAACTGTTTTTT	TRBD1	NA	TRBV10-3	TRBJ1-4
CASSIRGQINSPLHF	TGTGCCAGTAGCATCCGGGGACAGATTAATTCACCCCTCCACTTT	TRBD1	NA	TRBV19	TRBJ1-6
CAWSVQEQETQYF	TGTGCCTGGAGTGTACAAGAACAAGAGACCCAGTACTTC	NA	NA	TRBV30	TRBJ2-5
CASRHLNTEAFF	TGTGCCAGTAGACATTTGAACACTGAAGCTTTCTTT	NA	NA	TRBV19	TRBJ1-1
CASTPVAVRGNQPQHF	TGTGCCAGCACCCCCGTGGCAGTCAGGGGCAATCAGCCCCAGCATTTT	NA	NA	TRBV2	TRBJ1-5
CASSRDFDEQYF	TGTGCCAGCAGCCGGGACTTCGACGAGCAGTACTTC	NA	NA	TRBV7-8	TRBJ2-7
CAGDRDTPYEQYF	TGTGCCGGAGATAGGGACACCCCCTACGAGCAGTACTTC	NA	once	TRBV2	TRBJ2-7
CATGGYDQPQHF	TGTGCCACCGGAGGGTATGATCAGCCCCAGCATTTT	NA	NA	TRBV15	TRBJ1-5
CASTMGGGQETQYF	TGTGCCAGCACCATGGGGGGTGGCCAAGAGACCCAGTACTTC	NA	NA	TRBV5-4	TRBJ2-5
CASSWAGGSFDGYTF	TGTGCCAGCAGCTGGGCAGGGGGAAGCTTCGATGGCTACACCTTC	TRBD1	NA	TRBV5-6	TRBJ1-2
CASSLGQGDYGYTF	TGTGCCAGCAGCCTCGGACAGGGGGACTATGGCTACACCTTC	TRBD1	NA	TRBV3-1/TRBV3-2	TRBJ1-2
CASTSRTGHNSPLHF	TGTGCCAGCACGTCAAGGACAGGCCATAATTCACCCCTCCACTTT	TRBD1	NA	TRBV27	TRBJ1-6
CASSLRGQGEFSSYGYTF	TGCGCCAGCAGCCTAAGGGGACAGGGGGAATTCTCGAGCTATGGCTACACCTTC	TRBD1	once	TRBV5-1	TRBJ1-2
CASSHPDRAPNYGYTF	TGTGCCAGCAGCCACCCAGACAGGGCCCCTAACTATGGCTACACCTTC	TRBD1	NA	TRBV7-9	TRBJ1-2
CASSSGLAGAYEQFF	TGTGCCAGCAGTTCCGGACTAGCGGGAGCTTATGAGCAGTTCTTC	TRBD2	NA	TRBV6-5	TRBJ2-1
CASSSISRGGNEQFF	TGTGCCAGCAGCTCCATTAGTCGCGGGGGCAATGAGCAGTTCTTC	TRBD2	NA	TRBV7-6	TRBJ2-1
CASSTLAGGFTGELFF	TGTGCCAGTAGCACTCTAGCGGGAGGGTTCACCGGGGAGCTGTTTTTT	TRBD2	once	TRBV19	TRBJ2-2